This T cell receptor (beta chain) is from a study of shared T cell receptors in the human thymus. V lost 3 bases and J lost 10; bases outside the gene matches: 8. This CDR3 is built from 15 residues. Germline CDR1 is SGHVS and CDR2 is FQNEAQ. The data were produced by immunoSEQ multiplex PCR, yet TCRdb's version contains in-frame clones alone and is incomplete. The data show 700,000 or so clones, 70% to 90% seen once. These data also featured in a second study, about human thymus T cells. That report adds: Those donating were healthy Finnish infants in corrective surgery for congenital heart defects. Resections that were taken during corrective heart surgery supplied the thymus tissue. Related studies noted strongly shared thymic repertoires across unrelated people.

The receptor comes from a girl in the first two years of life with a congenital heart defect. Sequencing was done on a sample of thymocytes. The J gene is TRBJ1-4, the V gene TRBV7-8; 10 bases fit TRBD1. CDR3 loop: CASSFDRGQKRKLFF. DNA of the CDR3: TGTGCCAGCAGCTTCGACAGGGGGCAAAAGAGAAAACTGTTTTTT.